This TCR beta chain was identified in a study of cytomegalovirus exposure and HLA in healthy donors. The PCR was carried out with 60 Vbeta primers and 13 Jbeta primers. Data came from immunoSEQ multiplex PCR; TCRdb stores just in-frame clones and leaves some out. Of over 55,000 clones in the sample, approximately 70% were seen once. The CDR3 is made up of 17 amino acids. From germline, CDR1 is MDHEN and CDR2 SYDVKM. The junction had 18 bases not matched to a gene; V was cut back by 4 bases and J by 7 bases. The sample was PBMCs. The source is a woman in her fifties or sixties in good health and CMV-seropositive. This chain uses TRBV28 with TRBJ2-7, with 8 bases aligning to TRBD1. The CDR3 region has the DNA TGTGCCAGCAGTTCAACCGGGACAGGCCTCTCGAGGTGGGAGCAGTACTTC. This translates into CASSSTGTGLSRWEQYF.